This T cell receptor (beta chain) was recovered during a study of cytomegalovirus exposure and HLA in healthy donors. Study in general: The same platform used for the 500 to 850 first-cohort repertoires was also used for the 90 to 150 validation repertoires, as a later analysis reported. Regarding the study as a whole: According to the study, some 160 TCR beta chains were cytomegalovirus-associated.

The CDR3 consists of 13 residues. CDR1 is MNHNS and CDR2 is SASEGT in the germline V gene. V was shortened by 6 bases and J by 0 bases, with 8 bases between the two germline ends. Sequenced by immunoSEQ multiplex PCR; TCRdb stores in-frame clones only, minus some. Among approximately 230,000 clones listed, roughly nine tenths were seen once. For this clone: Antigen specificity is unknown.

V is TRBV6-1 and J is TRBJ1-2; no reliable D call. The sample taken for sequencing was PBMCs. The sequence came from a young man in good health and CMV-seropositive. The CDR3 sequence: CASRDIANYGYTF. The CDR3 DNA sequence: TGTGCCAGCAGAGACATCGCTAACTATGGCTACACCTTC.